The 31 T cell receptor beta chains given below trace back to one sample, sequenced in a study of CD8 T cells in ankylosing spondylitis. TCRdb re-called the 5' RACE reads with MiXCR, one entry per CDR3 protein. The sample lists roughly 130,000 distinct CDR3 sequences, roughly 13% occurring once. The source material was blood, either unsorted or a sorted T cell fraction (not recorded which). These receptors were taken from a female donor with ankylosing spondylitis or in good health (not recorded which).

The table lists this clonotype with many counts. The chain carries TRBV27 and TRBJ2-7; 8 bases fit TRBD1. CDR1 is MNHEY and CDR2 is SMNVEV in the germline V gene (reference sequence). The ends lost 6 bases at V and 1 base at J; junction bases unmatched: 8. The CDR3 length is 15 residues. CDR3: CASSIGTGPSYEQYF. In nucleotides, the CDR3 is TGTGCCAGCAGCATCGGGACAGGACCTTCCTACGAGCAGTACTTC.

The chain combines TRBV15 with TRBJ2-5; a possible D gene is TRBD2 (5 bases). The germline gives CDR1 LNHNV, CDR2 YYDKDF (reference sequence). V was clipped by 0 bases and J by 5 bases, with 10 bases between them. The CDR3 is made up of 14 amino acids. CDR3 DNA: TGTGCCACCAGCAGAGATCGGGAAAGGGAGACCCAGTACTTC. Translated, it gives CATSRDRERETQYF.

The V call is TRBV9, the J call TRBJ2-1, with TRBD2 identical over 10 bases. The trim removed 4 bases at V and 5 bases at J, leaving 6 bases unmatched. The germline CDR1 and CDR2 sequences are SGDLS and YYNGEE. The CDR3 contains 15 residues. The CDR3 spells CASSIVAGGNNEQFF. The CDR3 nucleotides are TGTGCCAGCAGCATCGTAGCGGGAGGAAACAATGAGCAGTTCTTC. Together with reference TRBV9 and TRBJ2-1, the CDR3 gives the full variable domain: DSGVTQTPKHLITATGQRVTLRCSPRSGDLSVYWYQQSLDQGLQFLIQYYNGEERAKGNILERFSAQQFPDLHSELNLSSLELGDSALYFCASSIVAGGNNEQFFGPGTRLTVL.

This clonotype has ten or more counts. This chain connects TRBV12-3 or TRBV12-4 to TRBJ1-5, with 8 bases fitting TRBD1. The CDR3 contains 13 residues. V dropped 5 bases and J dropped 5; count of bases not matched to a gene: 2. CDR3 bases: TGTGCCAGCAGTCCGGACAGGGATCAGCCCCAGCATTTT. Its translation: CASSPDRDQPQHF.

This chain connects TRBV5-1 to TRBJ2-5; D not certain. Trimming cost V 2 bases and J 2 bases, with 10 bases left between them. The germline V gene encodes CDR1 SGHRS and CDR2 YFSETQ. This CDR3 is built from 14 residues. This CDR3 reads CASSFVGSQETQYF. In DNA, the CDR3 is TGCGCCAGCAGCTTTGTAGGGTCTCAAGAGACCCAGTACTTC.

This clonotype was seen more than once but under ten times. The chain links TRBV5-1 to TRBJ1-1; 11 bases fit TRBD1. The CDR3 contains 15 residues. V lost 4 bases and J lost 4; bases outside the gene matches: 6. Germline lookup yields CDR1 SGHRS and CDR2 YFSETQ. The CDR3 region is CASSPRTGGITEAFF. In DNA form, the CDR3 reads TGCGCCAGCAGCCCACGGACAGGGGGCATCACTGAAGCTTTCTTT.

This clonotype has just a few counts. In DNA, the CDR3 is TGTGCCATCCGCGAAGGAGGTCAAGAGACCCAGTACTTC. Residues: CAIREGGQETQYF. J is TRBJ2-5 and V is TRBV10-3; possible D gene TRBD2, 5 bases. Trimming took 8 bases from V and 2 from J, leaving 12 bases between them. Germline V CDR1 and CDR2: ENHRY, SYGVKD. There are 13 residues in the CDR3.

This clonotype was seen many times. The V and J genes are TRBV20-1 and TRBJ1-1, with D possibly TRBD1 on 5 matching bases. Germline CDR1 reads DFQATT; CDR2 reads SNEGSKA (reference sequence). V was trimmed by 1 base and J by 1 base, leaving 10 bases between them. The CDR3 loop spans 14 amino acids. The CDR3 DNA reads TGCAGTGCTAGAGGGGACCGGGAGAACACTGAAGCTTTCTTT. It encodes CSARGDRENTEAFF.

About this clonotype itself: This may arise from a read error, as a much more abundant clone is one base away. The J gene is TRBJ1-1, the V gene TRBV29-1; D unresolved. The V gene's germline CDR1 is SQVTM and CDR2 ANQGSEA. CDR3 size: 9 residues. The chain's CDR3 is CSVSSETFF. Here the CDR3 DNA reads TGCAGCGTTAGCTCTGAAACTTTCTTT. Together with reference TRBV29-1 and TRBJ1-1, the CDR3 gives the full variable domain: SAVISQKPSRDICQRGTSLTIQCQVDSQVTMMFWYRQQPGQSLTLIATANQGSEATYESGFVIDKFPISRPNLTFSTLTVSNMSPEDSSIYLCSVSSETFFGQGTRLTVV.

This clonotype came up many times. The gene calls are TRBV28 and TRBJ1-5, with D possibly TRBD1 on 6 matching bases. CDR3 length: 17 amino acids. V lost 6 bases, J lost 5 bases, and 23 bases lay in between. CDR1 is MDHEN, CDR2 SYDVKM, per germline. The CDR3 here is CASRKGGGTFIYQPQHF. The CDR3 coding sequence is TGTGCCAGCAGGAAAGGGGGGGGGACATTCATTTATCAGCCCCAGCATTTT.

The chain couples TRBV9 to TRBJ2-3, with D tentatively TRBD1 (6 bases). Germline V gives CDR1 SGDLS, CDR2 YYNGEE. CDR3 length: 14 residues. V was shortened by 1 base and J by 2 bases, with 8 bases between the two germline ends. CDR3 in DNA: TGTGCCAGCAGCGTAACAGGGAACACAGATACGCAGTATTTT. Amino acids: CASSVTGNTDTQYF.

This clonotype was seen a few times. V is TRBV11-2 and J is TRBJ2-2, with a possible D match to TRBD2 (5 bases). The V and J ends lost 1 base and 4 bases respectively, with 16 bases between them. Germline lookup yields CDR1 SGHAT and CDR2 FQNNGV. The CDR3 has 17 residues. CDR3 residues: CASSLGASSLVTGELFF. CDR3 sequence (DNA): TGTGCCAGCAGCTTAGGAGCGTCTAGCCTAGTCACCGGGGAGCTGTTTTTT.

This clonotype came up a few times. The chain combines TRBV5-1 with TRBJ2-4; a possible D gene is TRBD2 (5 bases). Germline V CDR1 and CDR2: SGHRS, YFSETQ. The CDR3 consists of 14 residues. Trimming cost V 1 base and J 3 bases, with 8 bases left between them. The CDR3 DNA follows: TGCGCCAGCAGCTTGCGGGGTAACAAAAACATTCAGTACTTC. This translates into CASSLRGNKNIQYF.

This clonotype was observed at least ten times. In nucleotides, the CDR3 is TGCGCCAGCAGCAAGGACAGGGGGGACCTCTACGAGCAGTACTTC. Protein sequence: CASSKDRGDLYEQYF. The chain has TRBV5-1 and TRBJ2-7; TRBD1 aligns across 10 bases. This CDR3 contains 15 residues. Germline V gives CDR1 SGHRS, CDR2 YFSETQ. V lost 4 bases and J lost 3; bases outside the gene matches: 7.

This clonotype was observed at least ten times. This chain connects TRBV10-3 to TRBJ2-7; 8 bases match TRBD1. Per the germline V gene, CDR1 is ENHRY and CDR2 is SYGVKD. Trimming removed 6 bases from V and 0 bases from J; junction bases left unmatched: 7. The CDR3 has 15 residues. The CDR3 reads CAIRSDRGNSYEQYF. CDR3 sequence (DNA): TGTGCCATCAGAAGCGACAGGGGAAACTCCTACGAGCAGTACTTC.

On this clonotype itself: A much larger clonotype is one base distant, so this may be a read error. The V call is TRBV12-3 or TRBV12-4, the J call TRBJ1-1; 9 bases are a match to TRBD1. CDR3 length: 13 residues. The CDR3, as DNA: TGTACCAGCACCCGGACAGGGGACACTGAAGCTTTCTTT. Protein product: CTSTRTGDTEAFF.

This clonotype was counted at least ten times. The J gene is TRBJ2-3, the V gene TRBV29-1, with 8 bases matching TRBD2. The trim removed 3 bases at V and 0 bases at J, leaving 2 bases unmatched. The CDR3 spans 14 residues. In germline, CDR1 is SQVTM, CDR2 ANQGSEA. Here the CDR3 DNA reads TGCAGCGTTGACACTAGCGGAAGCACAGATACGCAGTATTTT. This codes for CSVDTSGSTDTQYF.

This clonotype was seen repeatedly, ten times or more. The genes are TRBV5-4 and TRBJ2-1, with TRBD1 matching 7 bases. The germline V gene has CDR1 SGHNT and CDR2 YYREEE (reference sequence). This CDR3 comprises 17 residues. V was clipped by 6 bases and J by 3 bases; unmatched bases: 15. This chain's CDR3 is CASTFTYNRGFYNEQFF. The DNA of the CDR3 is TGTGCCAGCACGTTCACCTATAACAGGGGATTCTACAATGAGCAGTTCTTC.

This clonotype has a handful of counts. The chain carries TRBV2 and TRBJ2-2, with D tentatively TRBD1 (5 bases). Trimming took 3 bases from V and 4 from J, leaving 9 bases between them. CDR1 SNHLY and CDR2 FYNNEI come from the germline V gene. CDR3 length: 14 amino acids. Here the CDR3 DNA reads TGTGCCAGCAGTGACAGGGTTGCCACCGGGGAGCTGTTTTTT. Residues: CASSDRVATGELFF.

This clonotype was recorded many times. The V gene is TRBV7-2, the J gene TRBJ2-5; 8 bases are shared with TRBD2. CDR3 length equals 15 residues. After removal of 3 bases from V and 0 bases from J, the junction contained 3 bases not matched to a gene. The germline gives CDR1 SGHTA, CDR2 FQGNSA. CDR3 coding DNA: TGTGCCAGCAGCTTTGGACTAGCTAACCAAGAGACCCAGTACTTC. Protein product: CASSFGLANQETQYF.

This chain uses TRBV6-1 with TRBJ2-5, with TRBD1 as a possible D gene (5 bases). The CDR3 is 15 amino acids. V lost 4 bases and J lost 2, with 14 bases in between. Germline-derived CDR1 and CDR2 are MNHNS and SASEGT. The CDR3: CASSGVRAGQETQYF. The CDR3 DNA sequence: TGTGCCAGCAGTGGGGTCAGGGCTGGACAAGAGACCCAGTACTTC.

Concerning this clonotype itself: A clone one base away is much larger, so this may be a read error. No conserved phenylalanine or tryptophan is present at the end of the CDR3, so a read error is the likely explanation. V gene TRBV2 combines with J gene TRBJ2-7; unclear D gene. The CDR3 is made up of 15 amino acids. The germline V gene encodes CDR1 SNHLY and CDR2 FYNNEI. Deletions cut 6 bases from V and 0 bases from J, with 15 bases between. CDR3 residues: CASSSDQVPSYEQYL. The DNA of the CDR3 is TGTGCCAGCAGCTCTGATCAAGTGCCCTCCTACGAGCAGTACTTG.

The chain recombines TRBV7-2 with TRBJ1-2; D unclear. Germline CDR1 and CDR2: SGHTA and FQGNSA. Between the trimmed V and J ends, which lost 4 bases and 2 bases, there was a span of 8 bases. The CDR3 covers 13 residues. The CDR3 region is CASSSTGNYGYTF. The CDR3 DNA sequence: TGTGCCAGCAGCTCCACGGGCAACTATGGCTACACCTTC.

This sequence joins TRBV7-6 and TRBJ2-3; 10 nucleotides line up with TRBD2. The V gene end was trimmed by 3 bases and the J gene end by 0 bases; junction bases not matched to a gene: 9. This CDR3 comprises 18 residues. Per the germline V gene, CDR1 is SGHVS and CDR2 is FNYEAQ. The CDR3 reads CASSFSGGAGTSTDTQYF. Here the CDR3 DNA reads TGTGCCAGCAGCTTCAGCGGGGGGGCCGGTACTAGCACAGATACGCAGTATTTT.

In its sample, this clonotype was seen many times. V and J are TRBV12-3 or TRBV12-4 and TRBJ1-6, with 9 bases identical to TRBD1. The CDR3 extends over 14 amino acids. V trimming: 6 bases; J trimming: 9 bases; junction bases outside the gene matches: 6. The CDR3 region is CASRKQGAASPLHF. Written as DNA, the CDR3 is TGTGCCAGCAGGAAACAGGGGGCGGCTTCACCCCTCCACTTT.

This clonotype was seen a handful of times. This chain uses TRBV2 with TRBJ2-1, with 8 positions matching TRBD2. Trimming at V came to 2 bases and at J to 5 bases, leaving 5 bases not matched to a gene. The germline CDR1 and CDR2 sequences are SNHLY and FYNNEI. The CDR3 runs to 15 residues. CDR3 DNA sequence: TGTGCCAGCAGTGAAAGGCTAGCGGGTCACAATGAGCAGTTCTTC. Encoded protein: CASSERLAGHNEQFF.

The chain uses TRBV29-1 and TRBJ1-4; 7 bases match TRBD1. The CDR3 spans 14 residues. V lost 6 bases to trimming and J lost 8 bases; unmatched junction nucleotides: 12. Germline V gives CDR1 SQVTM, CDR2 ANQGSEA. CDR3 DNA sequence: TGCAGCGTCGGTAAGACAGGGATCAACGAAAAACTGTTTTTT. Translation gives CSVGKTGINEKLFF. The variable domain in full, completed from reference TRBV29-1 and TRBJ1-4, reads SAVISQKPSRDICQRGTSLTIQCQVDSQVTMMFWYRQQPGQSLTLIATANQGSEATYESGFVIDKFPISRPNLTFSTLTVSNMSPEDSSIYLCSVGKTGINEKLFFGSGTQLSVL.

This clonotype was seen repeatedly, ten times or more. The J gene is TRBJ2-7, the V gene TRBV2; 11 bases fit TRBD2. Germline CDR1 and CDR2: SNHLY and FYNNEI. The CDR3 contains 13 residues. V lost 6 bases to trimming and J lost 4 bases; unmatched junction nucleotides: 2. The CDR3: CASSGTSGYEQYF. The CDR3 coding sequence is TGTGCCAGCAGCGGGACTAGCGGATACGAGCAGTACTTC.

This CDR3 reads CASSIRQGLAGVGTDTQYF. In nucleotides, the CDR3 is TGTGCCAGCAGTATACGGCAGGGACTAGCGGGAGTTGGGACAGATACGCAGTATTTT. The rearrangement links TRBV7-8 to TRBJ2-3; 14 nucleotides agree with TRBD2. CDR3 length: 19 amino acids. Per the germline V gene, CDR1 is SGHVS and CDR2 is FQNEAQ. J gave up 3 bases and V 6 bases, and 14 bases lay outside the gene matches.

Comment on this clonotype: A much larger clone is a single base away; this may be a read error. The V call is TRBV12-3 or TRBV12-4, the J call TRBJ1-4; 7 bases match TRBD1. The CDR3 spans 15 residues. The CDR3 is CASSTQGGGNKKLFF. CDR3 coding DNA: TGTGCCAGCAGTACTCAAGGGGGCGGTAATAAAAAACTGTTTTTT.

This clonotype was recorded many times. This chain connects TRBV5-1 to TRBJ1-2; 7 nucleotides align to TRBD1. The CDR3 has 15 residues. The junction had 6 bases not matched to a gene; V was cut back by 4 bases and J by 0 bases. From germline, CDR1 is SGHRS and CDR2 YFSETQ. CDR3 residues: CASSPGTETNYGYTF. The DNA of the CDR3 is TGCGCCAGCAGCCCAGGGACAGAAACTAACTATGGCTACACCTTC.